Here is one T cell receptor beta chain with its context. Its antigen is as yet unknown. This record comes from a study of T cells expressing NK-cell markers. Study at large: Serological testing identified seven of the eight sequenced donors as HCMV-seropositive and one as seronegative. Points from the study as a whole: In a group of several donors, dominant NKG2C+ clonotypes represented roughly 1.0-7.0% of CD8+ T cells. Several donors showed these clonotypes also leading the CD3+CD56-NKG2C+ fraction.

Germline values: CDR1 DFQATT, CDR2 SNEGSKA (reference sequence). The CDR3 is 13 amino acids. TCRdb reanalyzed the 5' RACE reads, giving one entry per CDR3 protein sequence and no DNA. This listing includes 400,000 to 500,000 distinct CDR3 sequences. The gene calls are TRBV20-1 and TRBJ2-3; the D call from TCRdb, TRBD1, cannot be confirmed without DNA. The sequencing input was blood T cells: a sorted CD56 or NKG2C T cell subset, CD4+ or CD8+ T cells, or bulk PBMC T cells (not recorded which). The sequence derives from a woman between 18 and 70 years old in good health. CDR3 amino acids: CSALIRGQDTQYF.